This TCR beta chain is drawn from a study of cytomegalovirus exposure and HLA in healthy donors. With 60 Vbeta and 13 Jbeta primers, the PCR was carried out. The assay was immunoSEQ multiplex PCR, and TCRdb's table has in-frame clones only and misses some. The table includes about 170,000 clones, over 60% detected once. The germline V gene encodes CDR1 SGHRS and CDR2 YFSETQ. The CDR3 spans 15 residues. Losses at the gene ends were 0 bases for V and 5 bases for J; bases not matched to a gene: 8. This sequence joins TRBV5-1 and TRBJ2-7; 7 bases are a match to TRBD2. What was sequenced was PBMCs. This TCR derives from a woman in her forties or fifties in good health and CMV-seronegative. The CDR3 DNA sequence: TGCGCCAGCAGCTTGGTTTCGCGGGAGACCCACGAGCAGTACTTC. This codes for CASSLVSRETHEQYF.